The 16 T cell receptor beta chains below all came from one sample that was sequenced in a study of CD8 T cells in Susac syndrome. RNA in amounts of roughly 0.5 to 1 ug was reverse transcribed with random hexamers. TCRdb reprocessed the immunoSEQ multiplex PCR reads via MiXCR and lists one record per CDR3 protein. The sample comprises some 120,000 distinct CDR3 sequences, around 94% of which are singletons, and approximately 0.2% rests with the top ten. Sequencing was performed on CD8+ T cells from PBMCs. The receptors shown here come from a human donor with Susac syndrome.

This clonotype was observed a single time. The chain combines TRBV12-3 or TRBV12-4 with TRBJ2-4; D may be TRBD1 or TRBD2 (5 bases each). The CDR3 runs to 12 residues. V was shortened by 4 bases and J by 6 bases, with 7 bases between the two germline ends. CDR3 coding DNA: TGTGCCAGCAGTTGGGGGAGAAACATTCAGTACTTC. Its protein product is CASSWGRNIQYF.

V usage is TRBV7-9 and J usage is TRBJ2-1; no reliable D call. Germline V gene lookup returns CDR1 SEHNR and CDR2 FQNEAQ (reference sequence). Trimming stripped 5 bases from V and 8 bases from J, with 13 bases between. The CDR3 consists of 13 residues. The CDR3 nucleotides are TGTGCCAGCAGCAGCGCCCTTAGGTATGAGCAGTTCTTC. It is translated as CASSSALRYEQFF.

The genes are TRBV12-3 or TRBV12-4 and TRBJ1-1; D uncertain. Trimming pared 6 bases from V and 6 bases from J, leaving 11 bases between. This CDR3 is built from 12 residues. The CDR3 coding sequence is TGTGCCAGCAGAATAAGGCAACCTGAAGCTTTCTTT. Translation gives CASRIRQPEAFF.

This clonotype showed up just a few times. The V call is TRBV28, the J call TRBJ2-5; TRBD2 matches 12 bases. The CDR3 runs to 17 residues. Germline-derived CDR1 and CDR2 are MDHEN and SYDVKM. Trimming cost V 3 bases and J 5 bases; bases outside gene matches: 10. The CDR3, as DNA: TGTGCCAGCAGTTTGTGGACTAGCGGGGCCGCGGTGGAGACCCAGTACTTC. As protein: CASSLWTSGAAVETQYF.

The chain is built from TRBV6-5 and TRBJ2-5; no clear D gene. The CDR3 has 14 residues. V was cut by 2 bases and J by 0 bases, with 7 bases left in between. CDR1 MNHEY and CDR2 SVGAGI come from the germline V gene. Written as DNA, the CDR3 is TGTGCCAGCAGTTACGATAGAAACCAAGAGACCCAGTACTTC. This translates into CASSYDRNQETQYF.

The chain carries TRBV7-9 and TRBJ1-2; no clear D. Germline CDR1 and CDR2: SEHNR and FQNEAQ (reference sequence). Trimming left V 5 bases short and J 5 bases short, with 18 bases between. CDR3 length: 15 amino acids. The DNA for the CDR3 is TGTGCCAGCAGCCCACCTACGAGTGACTGGTATGGCTACACCTTC. This gives the protein CASSPPTSDWYGYTF.

This chain joins TRBV20-1 and TRBJ2-5; the match to TRBD1 covers 12 bases. V lost 4 bases and J lost 5; bases outside the gene matches: 8. Germline V gene lookup returns CDR1 DFQATT and CDR2 SNEGSKA (reference sequence). The CDR3 sequence is 15 residues long. CDR3 amino acids: CSATFRDRGQETQYF. The CDR3 nucleotides are TGCAGTGCTACATTCAGGGACAGGGGGCAGGAGACCCAGTACTTC.

The chain couples TRBV4-3 to TRBJ2-7, with TRBD1 matching over 7 bases. The CDR3 runs to 14 residues. J lost 3 bases, V lost 4 bases, and 6 bases had no gene match. The germline gives CDR1 LGHNA, CDR2 YSLEER. CDR3 nucleotides: TGCGCCAGCAGCCCCGACAGGGTTTACTACGAGCAGTACTTC. This encodes CASSPDRVYYEQYF.

This sequence joins TRBV11-2 and TRBJ1-3, with D possibly TRBD1 on 5 matching bases. The V gene's germline CDR1 is SGHAT and CDR2 FQNNGV. V dropped 1 base and J dropped 0 bases, with 19 bases sitting between them. CDR3 size: 19 residues. Here the CDR3 DNA reads TGTGCCAGCAGCTTAGGCATGGGACGAGCGGATAGCTCTGGAAACACCATATATTTT. Protein sequence: CASSLGMGRADSSGNTIYF.

This sequence joins TRBV12-3 or TRBV12-4 and TRBJ2-1; 7 bases fit TRBD2. The CDR3 runs to 15 residues. J lost 7 bases, V lost 5 bases, and 11 bases had no gene match. The CDR3 region is CASSGPGLRLNEQFF. Written as DNA, the CDR3 is TGTGCCAGCAGTGGACCGGGACTACGTCTGAATGAGCAGTTCTTC.

The rearrangement uses TRBV5-1 and TRBJ1-2; perhaps TRBD1 as D (5 bases). This CDR3 is 14 amino acids long. The germline gives CDR1 SGHRS, CDR2 YFSETQ. Trimming removed 7 bases from V and 3 bases from J, with 16 bases in between. CDR3 nucleotides: TGCGCCAGCGCCTGGGACGGCGGCGACTATGGCTACACCTTC. It is translated as CASAWDGGDYGYTF.

This chain joins TRBV29-1 and TRBJ1-1; no definite D call. V lost 5 bases and J 3 bases, leaving 13 bases between the germline ends. CDR1 is SQVTM, CDR2 ANQGSEA, per germline. The CDR3 runs 13 residues. The CDR3 DNA reads TGCAGCGTTTTTGGAGGGCGGCACACTGAAGCTTTCTTT. This translates into CSVFGGRHTEAFF.

V and J are TRBV13 and TRBJ2-7; TRBD1 agrees at 9 bases. Germline CDR1 reads PRHDT; CDR2 reads FYEKMQ (reference sequence). The CDR3 spans 15 residues. The ends lost 1 base at V and 3 bases at J; junction bases unmatched: 4. CDR3 nucleotides: TGTGCCAGCAGCTTAGAGGGACAGGGTGGCTACGAGCAGTACTTC. This translates into CASSLEGQGGYEQYF.

The chain couples TRBV4-1 to TRBJ1-4; 9 bases map to TRBD1. The CDR3 consists of 19 residues. The ends lost 3 bases at V and 5 bases at J; junction bases unmatched: 16. The germline V gene encodes CDR1 MGHRA and CDR2 YSYEKL. CDR3 loop: CASSQRVPGQGALNEKLFF. DNA for the CDR3: TGCGCCAGCAGCCAGAGGGTACCGGGACAGGGAGCGCTCAATGAAAAACTGTTTTTT.

J is TRBJ2-3 and V is TRBV5-4; TRBD2 might be the D (7 bases). The germline V gene has CDR1 SGHNT and CDR2 YYREEE (reference sequence). Trimming took off 4 bases at V and 5 bases at J, with 20 bases between the two ends. This CDR3 spans 16 amino acids. The CDR3 reads CASSVGSGGPGDTQYF. DNA of the CDR3: TGTGCCAGCAGCGTGGGGTCGGGGGGCCCCGGAGATACGCAGTATTTT.

This clonotype was observed a single time. The chain is built from TRBV30 and TRBJ2-7, with TRBD1 matching over 9 bases. The CDR3 sequence is 14 residues long. In germline, CDR1 is GTSNPN, CDR2 SVGIG (reference sequence). V trimming: 5 bases; J trimming: 6 bases; junction bases outside the gene matches: 11. The CDR3 reads CAWLGGTGGSEQYF. CDR3 in DNA: TGTGCCTGGTTGGGAGGAACAGGGGGCTCCGAGCAGTACTTC.